A single sample gave rise to the 31 T cell receptor beta chains below, sequenced in a study of Ad26.COV2.S vaccination and SARS-CoV-2 variants (dated by TCRdb to the early 2020s). Library preparation employed the immunoSEQ multiplex PCR assay. Imported from immuneACCESS, the table was reduced by TCRdb to in-frame sequences with V and J called. These copies leave out some clones; in studies compared against another copy, an unresolved V gene accounts for under half, and the cause of the remainder is not known. Present in this sample are some 340,000 clones, approximately 86% of which were seen just once. The ten largest account for 2% to 2.5% of the sample. Per the publication, the treatment or condition label means: approximately 18 received Ad26.COV2.S at low or high dose, single or two shots; 5 received placebo; per-sample allocation not given. For vaccine and placebo recipients, repertoires were sequenced using samples collected on day 63 after the first injection.

The input for sequencing was peripheral blood, taken in a trial of Ad26.COV2.S vaccine versus placebo. The source is a person between 18 and 60 years old who received the Ad26.COV2.S COVID-19 vaccine or a placebo.

The rearrangement links TRBV12-3 or TRBV12-4 to TRBJ2-3, with no clear D. The CDR3 has 13 residues. V was trimmed by 2 bases and J by 4 bases, leaving 7 bases between them. The CDR3 region is CASSLFGADTQYF. CDR3 in DNA: TGTGCCAGCAGTTTATTCGGCGCAGATACGCAGTATTTT.

The chain joins TRBV7-9 to TRBJ1-1, with D maybe TRBD1 (5 bases). CDR1 SEHNR and CDR2 FQNEAQ come from the germline V gene (reference sequence). Trimming stripped 11 bases from V and 4 bases from J, with 14 bases between. The CDR3 is 12 residues long. DNA for the CDR3: TGTGCCCTACTTGGGGGGGGCACTGAAGCTTTCTTT. This sequence encodes CALLGGGTEAFF.

The chain joins TRBV5-1 to TRBJ2-1; D is possibly TRBD2 (6 bases). The CDR3 runs 17 residues. Deletions cut 0 bases from V and 1 base from J, with 14 bases between. Germline V gives CDR1 SGHRS, CDR2 YFSETQ. CDR3: CASSLGGGDLSYNEQFF. The CDR3 coding sequence is TGCGCCAGCAGCTTGGGTGGCGGGGATCTGTCCTACAATGAGCAGTTCTTC.

CDR3 nucleotides: TGTGCCAGCAGCCAAGGCGGCGGGAACACCATGAGGGAGCAGTTCTTC. Protein sequence: CASSQGGGNTMREQFF. This chain connects TRBV3-1 (or the pseudogene TRBV3-2) to TRBJ2-1; TRBD2 might be the D (6 bases). Trimming removed 1 base at V and 10 bases at J, with 20 bases between. Germline values: CDR1 LGHDT, CDR2 YNNKEL (reference sequence). The CDR3 runs 16 residues.

V and J are TRBV7-9 and TRBJ1-1, with 9 positions matching TRBD1. The V gene end was trimmed by 5 bases and the J gene end by 4 bases; junction bases not matched to a gene: 5. Germline CDR1 SEHNR, CDR2 FQNEAQ (reference sequence). CDR3 length: 14 amino acids. CDR3 sequence reads: CASSRGQGSTEAFF. The CDR3 nucleotides read TGTGCCAGCAGCCGAGGACAGGGGTCCACTGAAGCTTTCTTT.

This clone was seen a single time. The chain combines TRBV5-1 with TRBJ2-7, with TRBD1 identical over 7 bases. Unmatched junction bases numbered 5, after V lost 0 bases and J lost 2 bases. Germline CDR1 and CDR2: SGHRS and YFSETQ. This CDR3 spans 15 amino acids. In DNA, the CDR3 is TGCGCCAGCAGCTTGGTGGACAGGAGAACCTACGAGCAGTACTTC. This gives the protein CASSLVDRRTYEQYF. The variable domain in full, with the rest retrieved from reference TRBV5-1 and TRBJ2-7, is KAGVTQTPRYLIKTRGQQVTLSCSPISGHRSVSWYQQTPGQGLQFLFEYFSETQRNKGNFPGRFSGRQFSNSRSEMNVSTLELGDSALYLCASSLVDRRTYEQYFGPGTRLTVT.

The V gene is TRBV14, the J gene TRBJ1-4; D unclear. From germline, CDR1 is SGHDN and CDR2 FVKESK. V was cut by 1 base and J by 8 bases, with 11 bases left in between. This CDR3 has 14 residues. In nucleotides, the CDR3 is TGTGCCAGCAGCCAAGTGGGCAGCCCCGAAAAACTGTTTTTT. Translation: CASSQVGSPEKLFF.

The chain uses TRBV2 and TRBJ2-7; D is uncertain. Germline CDR1 reads SNHLY; CDR2 reads FYNNEI. Trimming took 6 bases from V and 6 from J, leaving 9 bases between them. This CDR3 comprises 11 residues. CDR3 region: CASSLAAEQYF. The CDR3 DNA reads TGTGCCAGCAGCCTGGCCGCCGAGCAGTACTTC.

A word on this clone: The junction does not match germline at one end; this may be a read error. The V gene is TRBV28, the J gene TRBJ2-4; D remains ambiguous. The CDR3 length is 11 residues. Germline V gives CDR1 MDHEN, CDR2 SYDVKM. The CDR3 region is CASSSTRRPNF. CDR3 sequence (DNA): TGTGCCAGCAGTTCAACTCGGCGCCCTAACTTC. Based on the CDR3 plus reference TRBV28 and TRBJ2-4, the full variable domain is DVKVTQSSRYLVKRTGEKVFLECVQDMDHENMFWYRQDPGLGLRLIYFSYDVKMKEKGDIPEGYSVSREKKERFSLILESASTNQTSMYLCASSSTRRPNFGAGTRLSVL.

The chain has TRBV6-5 and TRBJ1-2; 8 nucleotides agree with TRBD1. The V and J ends lost 2 bases and 4 bases, in that order; junction bases with no gene match: 3. This CDR3 is built from 14 residues. From germline, CDR1 is MNHEY and CDR2 SVGAGI. The CDR3 reads CASSYSRGLYGYTF. The CDR3 region has the DNA TGTGCCAGCAGTTACAGCAGGGGGCTCTATGGCTACACCTTC.

This sequence joins TRBV5-1 and TRBJ1-1; 8 nucleotides match TRBD1. Germline V lookup: CDR1 SGHRS, CDR2 YFSETQ. Losses at the gene ends were 6 bases for V and 4 bases for J; bases not matched to a gene: 8. This CDR3 comprises 14 residues. CDR3 DNA sequence: TGCGCCAGCACATGGCAGGGGGCGACCACTGAAGCTTTCTTT. Translated: CASTWQGATTEAFF. Supplemented by reference TRBV5-1 and TRBJ1-1, the full variable domain reads KAGVTQTPRYLIKTRGQQVTLSCSPISGHRSVSWYQQTPGQGLQFLFEYFSETQRNKGNFPGRFSGRQFSNSRSEMNVSTLELGDSALYLCASTWQGATTEAFFGQGTRLTVV.

This clone was picked up one time. The genes are TRBV27 and TRBJ2-2; TRBD1 might be the D (5 bases). V was shortened by 5 bases and J by 5 bases, with 18 bases between the two germline ends. CDR1 and CDR2 from the germline V gene are MNHEY and SMNVEV (reference sequence). The CDR3 sequence is 16 residues long. Written as DNA, the CDR3 is TGTGCCAGCAGTACACTGCCCCAGGGCCCGACCGGGGAGCTGTTTTTT. It is translated as CASSTLPQGPTGELFF.

The J gene is TRBJ2-7, the V gene TRBV2; possibly TRBD1 for D (6 bases). Germline assignment: CDR1 SNHLY and CDR2 FYNNEI. The CDR3 contains 16 residues. Trimming took off 8 bases at V and 2 bases at J, with 22 bases between the two ends. Here the CDR3 reads CASGGRLHEITYEQYF. DNA of the CDR3: TGTGCCAGCGGGGGCAGACTCCACGAGATAACCTACGAGCAGTACTTC.

The chain uses TRBV7-8 and TRBJ2-5, with D possibly being TRBD2 (7 bases). With 5 bases removed from V and 2 bases from J, the gap between germline ends came to 15 bases. Germline values: CDR1 SGHVS, CDR2 FQNEAQ. The CDR3 is 15 amino acids. The CDR3 DNA reads as TGTGCCAGCAGCCTTGAGGGGGGGTCACAAGAGACCCAGTACTTC. This gives the protein CASSLEGGSQETQYF.

This clone was picked up many times. The chain carries TRBV27 and TRBJ2-7, with D possibly TRBD1 on 6 matching bases. CDR1 is MNHEY, CDR2 SMNVEV, per germline (reference sequence). This CDR3 has 12 amino acids. Trimming stripped 5 bases from V and 12 bases from J, with 17 bases between. In DNA form, the CDR3 reads TGTGCCAGCAGTGACAGACCGGGGACATGGTACTTC. Amino acid sequence: CASSDRPGTWYF.

This CDR3 reads CASARDRFNYGYTF. For the CDR3, the DNA is TGTGCCAGTGCGAGGGACAGGTTTAACTATGGCTACACCTTC. The rearrangement uses TRBV19 and TRBJ1-2; 8 positions match TRBD1. The J segment lost 1 base and the V segment lost 8 bases, leaving 6 bases of the junction unmatched. The CDR3 loop spans 14 amino acids. Germline V lookup: CDR1 LNHDA, CDR2 SQIVND (reference sequence).

Details on this clone: Other nucleotide sequences from this sample produce the same CDR3. Written as DNA, the CDR3 is TGTGCCAGCAGCCACGGGCCATCTTATGGCTACACCTTC. Residues: CASSHGPSYGYTF. The chain is built from TRBV14 and TRBJ1-2; D unresolved. Trimming pared 3 bases from V and 5 bases from J, leaving 10 bases between. CDR1 SGHDN and CDR2 FVKESK come from the germline V gene. This CDR3 has 13 residues.

The chain carries TRBV4-1 and TRBJ1-1, with 7 bases identical to TRBD1. Germline CDR1 MGHRA, CDR2 YSYEKL. The J segment lost 10 bases and the V segment lost 0 bases, leaving 11 bases of the junction unmatched. The length of the CDR3 is 15 residues. This CDR3 reads CASSQDEPGGGGAFF. CDR3 DNA sequence: TGCGCCAGCAGCCAAGATGAGCCAGGGGGTGGGGGAGCTTTCTTT.

The chain joins TRBV6-6 to TRBJ2-7; either TRBD1 or TRBD2 may supply D (5 bases each). V was shortened by 5 bases and J by 3 bases, with 14 bases between the two germline ends. CDR1 MNHNY and CDR2 SVGAGI come from the germline V gene (reference sequence). The length of the CDR3 is 14 residues. The CDR3 DNA reads as TGTGCCAGCAGTCCCCGGGACGGACTCTACGAGCAGTACTTC. Its translation: CASSPRDGLYEQYF.

The rearrangement uses TRBV7-6 and TRBJ2-7; D may correspond to TRBD1 or TRBD2 (5 bases each). The CDR3 sequence is 12 residues long. From germline, CDR1 is SGHVS and CDR2 FNYEAQ. V was shortened by 5 bases and J by 4 bases, with 9 bases between the two germline ends. The CDR3 DNA is TGTGCCAGCAGCCGGGACGGGTACGAGCAGTACTTC. Amino acids: CASSRDGYEQYF.

J is TRBJ1-5 and V is TRBV19; D unresolved. Germline V gene lookup returns CDR1 LNHDA and CDR2 SQIVND (reference sequence). Trimming shortened V by 6 bases and J by 2 bases, and 8 bases separated the two germline ends. This CDR3 is 13 amino acids long. This chain's CDR3 is CASRARGNQPQHF. Written as DNA, the CDR3 is TGTGCCAGTAGGGCCCGGGGCAATCAGCCCCAGCATTTT.

This clone was observed a single time. This chain links TRBV29-1 with TRBJ2-6; TRBD1 agrees at 9 bases. The ends lost 5 bases at V and 2 bases at J; junction bases unmatched: 4. CDR1 SQVTM and CDR2 ANQGSEA come from the germline V gene. There are 15 residues in the CDR3. CDR3 loop: CSVLGDRAGANVLTF. CDR3 bases: TGCAGCGTTCTTGGGGACAGGGCTGGGGCCAACGTCCTGACTTTC.

J is TRBJ1-5 and V is TRBV12-5; 8 bases fit TRBD1. CDR1 is LGHNT and CDR2 is FRNRAP in the germline V gene. The CDR3 consists of 17 residues. V shed 2 bases, J shed 8 bases, and the junction held 14 bases outside the gene matches. The CDR3 here is CASGLTYLGQEIEPQHF. The CDR3 coding sequence is TGTGCTAGTGGTTTGACATACCTGGGACAGGAGATTGAGCCCCAGCATTTT.

This chain links TRBV28 with TRBJ1-2; 7 bases match TRBD1. This CDR3 has 13 residues. J gave up 8 bases and V 7 bases, and 10 bases lay outside the gene matches. In germline, CDR1 is MDHEN, CDR2 SYDVKM. CDR3 residues: CASTQTGPFGYTF. CDR3 DNA sequence: TGTGCCAGCACCCAGACAGGGCCTTTCGGCTACACCTTC.

The V and J genes are TRBV20-1 and TRBJ1-3, with D uncertain. The ends were cut back, 3 bases at V and 4 bases at J, with 4 bases in the middle. This CDR3 has 11 residues. The germline CDR1 and CDR2 sequences are DFQATT and SNEGSKA (reference sequence). This CDR3 is CSASYGNTIYF. CDR3 DNA: TGCAGTGCTAGTTACGGAAACACCATATATTTT.

This clone was seen a few times. The rearrangement uses TRBV20-1 and TRBJ2-1, with D perhaps TRBD2 (6 bases). The CDR3 is 14 amino acids. Germline V gene lookup returns CDR1 DFQATT and CDR2 SNEGSKA (reference sequence). The ends were cut back, 3 bases at V and 3 bases at J, with 12 bases in the middle. The CDR3 region is CSASRPEGYNEQFF. DNA of the CDR3: TGCAGTGCTAGTAGGCCGGAGGGCTACAATGAGCAGTTCTTC.

This rearrangement joins TRBV29-1 to TRBJ2-4, with a tentative D call TRBD2 (7 bases). Trimming cost V 6 bases and J 5 bases, with 17 bases left between them. CDR3 length: 14 residues. CDR1 and CDR2 from the germline V gene are SQVTM and ANQGSEA. CDR3 sequence reads: CSVAQGGAENIQYF. DNA for the CDR3: TGCAGCGTCGCTCAAGGGGGGGCGGAAAACATTCAGTACTTC.

This clone was counted between two and nine times. This chain uses TRBV2 with TRBJ1-2; D not certain. This CDR3 has 13 residues. V dropped 6 bases and J dropped 0 bases, with 8 bases sitting between them. Germline V gives CDR1 SNHLY, CDR2 FYNNEI. The CDR3 region is CASRGWANYGYTF. The CDR3 coding sequence is TGTGCCAGCAGGGGGTGGGCTAACTATGGCTACACCTTC.

This rearrangement joins TRBV5-4 to TRBJ2-7; the D gene is possibly TRBD2 (6 bases). Germline CDR1 and CDR2: SGHNT and YYREEE (reference sequence). This CDR3 comprises 14 residues. With 4 bases removed from V and 5 bases from J, the gap between germline ends came to 16 bases. The CDR3 loop is CASSLAGLPDEQYF. As DNA, the CDR3 is TGTGCCAGCAGCCTCGCGGGACTCCCAGACGAGCAGTACTTC.

The gene calls are TRBV28 and TRBJ2-5; D possibly corresponds to TRBD1 (6 bases). V shed 4 bases and J shed 2 bases, with 8 bases lying between them. Germline loops: CDR1 MDHEN, CDR2 SYDVKM. This CDR3 comprises 13 residues. CDR3 in DNA: TGTGCCAGCAGTTCAACAGGGCAAGAGACCCAGTACTTC. This codes for CASSSTGQETQYF.

The V gene is TRBV11-1, the J gene TRBJ1-6; the match to TRBD1 covers 7 bases. The CDR3 covers 14 residues. The junction had 4 bases not matched to a gene; V was cut back by 4 bases and J by 7 bases. CDR1 and CDR2 from the germline V gene are SGHAT and FQDESV (reference sequence). CDR3 sequence: CASSSGTVNSPLHF. The CDR3 nucleotides read TGTGCCAGCAGCTCCGGGACAGTGAATTCACCCCTCCACTTT.